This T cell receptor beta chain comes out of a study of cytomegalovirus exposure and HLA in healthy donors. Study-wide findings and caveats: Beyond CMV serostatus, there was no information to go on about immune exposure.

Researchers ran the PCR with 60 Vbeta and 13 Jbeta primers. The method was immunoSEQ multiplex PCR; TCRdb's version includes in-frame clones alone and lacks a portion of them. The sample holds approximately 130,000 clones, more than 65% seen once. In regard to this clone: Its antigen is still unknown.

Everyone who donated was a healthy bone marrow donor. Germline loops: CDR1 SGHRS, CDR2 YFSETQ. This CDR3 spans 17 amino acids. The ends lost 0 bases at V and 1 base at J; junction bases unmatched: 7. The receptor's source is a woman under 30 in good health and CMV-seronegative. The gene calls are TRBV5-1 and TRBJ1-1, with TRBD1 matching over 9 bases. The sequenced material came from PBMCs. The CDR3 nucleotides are TGCGCCAGCAGCTTGGCGGGACAGGGCGGGGGGAACACTGAAGCTTTCTTT. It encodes CASSLAGQGGGNTEAFF.